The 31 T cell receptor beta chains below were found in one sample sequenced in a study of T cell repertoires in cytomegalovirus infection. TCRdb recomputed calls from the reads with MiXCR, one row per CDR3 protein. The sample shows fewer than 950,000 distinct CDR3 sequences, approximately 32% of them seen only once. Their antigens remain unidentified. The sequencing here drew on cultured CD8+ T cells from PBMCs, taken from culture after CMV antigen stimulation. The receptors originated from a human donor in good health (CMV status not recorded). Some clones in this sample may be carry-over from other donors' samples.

The CDR3 DNA is TGTGGTGTAATGCGGACGAACACCGGGGAGCTGTTTTTT. This sequence encodes CGVMRTNTGELFF. V is TRBV6-5 and J is TRBJ2-2; D gene unclear. Germline V gene data show CDR1 as MNHEY and CDR2 as SVGAGI. The CDR3 sequence is 13 residues long.

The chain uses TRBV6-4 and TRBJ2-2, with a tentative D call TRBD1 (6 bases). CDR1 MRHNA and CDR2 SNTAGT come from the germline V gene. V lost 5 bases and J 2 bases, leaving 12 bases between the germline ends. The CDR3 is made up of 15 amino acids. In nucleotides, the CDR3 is TGTGCCAGCAGTCGGGGACACTCTAACACCGGGGAGCTGTTTTTT. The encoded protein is CASSRGHSNTGELFF.

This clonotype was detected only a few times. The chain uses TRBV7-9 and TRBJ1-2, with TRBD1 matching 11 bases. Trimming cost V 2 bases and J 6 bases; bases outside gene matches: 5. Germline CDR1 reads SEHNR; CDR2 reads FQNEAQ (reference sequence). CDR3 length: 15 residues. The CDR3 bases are TGTGCCAGCAGCTTATGGACAGGGGGCGACCATGGCTACACCTTC. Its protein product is CASSLWTGGDHGYTF.

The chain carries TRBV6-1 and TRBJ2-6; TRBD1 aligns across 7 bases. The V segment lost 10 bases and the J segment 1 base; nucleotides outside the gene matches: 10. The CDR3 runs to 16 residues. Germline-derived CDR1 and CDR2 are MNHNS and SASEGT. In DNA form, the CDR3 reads TGTGCCACCCCGAAGGGGGCAATGTCTGGGGCCAACGTCCTGACTTTC. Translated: CATPKGAMSGANVLTF.

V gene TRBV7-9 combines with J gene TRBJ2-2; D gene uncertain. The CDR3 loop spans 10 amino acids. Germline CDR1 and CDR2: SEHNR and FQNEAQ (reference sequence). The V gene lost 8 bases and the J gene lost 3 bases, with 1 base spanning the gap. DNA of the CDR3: TGTGCCAGCGACACCGGGGAGCTGTTTTTT. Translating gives CASDTGELFF. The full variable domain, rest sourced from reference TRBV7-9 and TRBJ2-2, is DTGVSQNPRHKITKRGQNVTFRCDPISEHNRLYWYRQTLGQGPEFLTYFQNEAQLEKSRLLSDRFSAERPKGSFSTLEIQRTEQGDSAMYLCASDTGELFFGEGSRLTVL.

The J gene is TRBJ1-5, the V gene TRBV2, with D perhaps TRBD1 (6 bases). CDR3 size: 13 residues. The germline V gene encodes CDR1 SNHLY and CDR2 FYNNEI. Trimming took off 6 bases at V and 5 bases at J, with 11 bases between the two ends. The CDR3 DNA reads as TGTGCCAGCAGGGGCAGGGGTTATCAGCCCCAGCATTTT. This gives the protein CASRGRGYQPQHF.

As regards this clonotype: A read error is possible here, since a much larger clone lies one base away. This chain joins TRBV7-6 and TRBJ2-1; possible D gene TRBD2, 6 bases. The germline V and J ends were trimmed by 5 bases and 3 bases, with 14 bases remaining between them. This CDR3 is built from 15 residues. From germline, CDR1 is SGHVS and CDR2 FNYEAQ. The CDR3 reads CASSPGERDYNEQFF. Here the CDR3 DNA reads TGTGCCAGCAGCCCGGGGGAGAGGGACTACAATGAGCAGTTCTTC.

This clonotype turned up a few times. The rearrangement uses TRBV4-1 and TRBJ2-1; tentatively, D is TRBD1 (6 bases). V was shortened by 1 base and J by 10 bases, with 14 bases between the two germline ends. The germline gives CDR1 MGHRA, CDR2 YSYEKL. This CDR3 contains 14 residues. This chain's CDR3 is CASSQVGQPDEQFF. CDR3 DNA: TGCGCCAGCAGCCAAGTCGGACAGCCCGACGAGCAGTTCTTC.

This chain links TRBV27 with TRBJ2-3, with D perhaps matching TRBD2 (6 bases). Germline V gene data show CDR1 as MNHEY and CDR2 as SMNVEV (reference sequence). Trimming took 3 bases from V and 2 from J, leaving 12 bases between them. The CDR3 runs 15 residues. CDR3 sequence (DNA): TGTGCCAGCAGTTTTTTTGCGGGGACCACAGATACGCAGTATTTT. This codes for CASSFFAGTTDTQYF.

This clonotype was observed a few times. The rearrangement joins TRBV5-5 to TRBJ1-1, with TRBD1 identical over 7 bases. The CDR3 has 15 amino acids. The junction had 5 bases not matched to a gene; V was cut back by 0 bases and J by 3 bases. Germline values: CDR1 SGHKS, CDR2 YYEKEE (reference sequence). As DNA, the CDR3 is TGTGCCAGCAGCTTGGAAGGGGGCGACTACACTGAAGCTTTCTTT. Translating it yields CASSLEGGDYTEAFF.

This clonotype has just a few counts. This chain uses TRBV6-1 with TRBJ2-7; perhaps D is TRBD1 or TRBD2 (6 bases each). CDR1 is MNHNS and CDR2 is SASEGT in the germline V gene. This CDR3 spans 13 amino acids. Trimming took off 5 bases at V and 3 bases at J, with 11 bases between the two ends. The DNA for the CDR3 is TGTGCCAGCAGTCCGCGGGACATCTACGAGCAGTACTTC. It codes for CASSPRDIYEQYF.

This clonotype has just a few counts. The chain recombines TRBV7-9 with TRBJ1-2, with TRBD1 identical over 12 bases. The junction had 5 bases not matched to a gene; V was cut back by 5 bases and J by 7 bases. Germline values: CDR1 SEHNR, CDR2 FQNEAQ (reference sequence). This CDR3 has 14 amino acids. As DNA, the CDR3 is TGTGCCAGCAGCCTCGGGACAGGGGGCTCTGGCTACACCTTC. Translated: CASSLGTGGSGYTF.

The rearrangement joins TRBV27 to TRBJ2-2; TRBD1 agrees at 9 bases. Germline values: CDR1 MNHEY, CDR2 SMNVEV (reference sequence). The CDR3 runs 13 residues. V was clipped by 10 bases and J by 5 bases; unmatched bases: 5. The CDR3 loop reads CATGQGITGELFF. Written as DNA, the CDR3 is TGTGCCACGGGACAGGGAATAACCGGGGAGCTGTTTTTT.

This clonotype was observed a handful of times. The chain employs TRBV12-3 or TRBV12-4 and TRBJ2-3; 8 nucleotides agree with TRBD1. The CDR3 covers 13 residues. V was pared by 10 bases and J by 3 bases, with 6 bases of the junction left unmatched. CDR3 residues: CATEGQETDTQYF. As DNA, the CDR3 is TGTGCCACGGAGGGACAGGAGACAGATACGCAGTATTTT.

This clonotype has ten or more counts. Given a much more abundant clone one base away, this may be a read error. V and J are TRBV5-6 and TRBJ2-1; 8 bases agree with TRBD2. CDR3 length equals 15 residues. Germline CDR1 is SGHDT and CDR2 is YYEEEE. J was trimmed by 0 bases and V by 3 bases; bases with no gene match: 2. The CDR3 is CASSSRGGSYNEQFF. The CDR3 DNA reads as TGTGCCAGCAGCTCCCGGGGGGGCTCCTACAATGAGCAGTTCTTC.

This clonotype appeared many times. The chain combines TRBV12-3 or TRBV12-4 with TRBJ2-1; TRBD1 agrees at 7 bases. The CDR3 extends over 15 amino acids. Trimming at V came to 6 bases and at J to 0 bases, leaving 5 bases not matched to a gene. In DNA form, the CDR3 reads TGTGCCAGCAGAACAGGGGAGTCCTCCTACAATGAGCAGTTCTTC. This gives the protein CASRTGESSYNEQFF.

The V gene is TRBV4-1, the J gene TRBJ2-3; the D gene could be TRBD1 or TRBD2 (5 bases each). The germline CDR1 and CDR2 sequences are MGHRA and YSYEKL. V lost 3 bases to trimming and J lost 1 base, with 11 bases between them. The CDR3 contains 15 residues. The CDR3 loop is CASSQGEGRTDTQYF. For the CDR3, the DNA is TGCGCCAGCAGCCAGGGGGAAGGACGCACAGATACGCAGTATTTT.

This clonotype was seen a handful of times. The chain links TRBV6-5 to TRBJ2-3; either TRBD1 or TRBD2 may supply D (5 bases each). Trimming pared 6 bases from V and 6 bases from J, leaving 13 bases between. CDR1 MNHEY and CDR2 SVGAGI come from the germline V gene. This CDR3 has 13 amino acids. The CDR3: CASSWDVRDTQYF. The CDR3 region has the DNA TGTGCCAGCAGCTGGGACGTTCGCGATACGCAGTATTTT.

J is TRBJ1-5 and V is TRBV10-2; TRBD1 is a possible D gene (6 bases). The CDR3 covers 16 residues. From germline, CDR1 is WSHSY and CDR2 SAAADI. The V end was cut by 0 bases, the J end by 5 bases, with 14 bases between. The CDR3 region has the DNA TGCGCCAGCAGTGAGTCGGGGGGACACTGGTATCAGCCCCAGCATTTT. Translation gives CASSESGGHWYQPQHF.

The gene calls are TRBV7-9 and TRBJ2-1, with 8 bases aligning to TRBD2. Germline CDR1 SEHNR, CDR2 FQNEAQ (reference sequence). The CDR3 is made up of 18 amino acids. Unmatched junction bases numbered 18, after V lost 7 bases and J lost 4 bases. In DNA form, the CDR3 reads TGTGCCAGCAACGACCGACAATATAGCGGGGATATATACAATGAGCAGTTCTTC. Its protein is CASNDRQYSGDIYNEQFF.

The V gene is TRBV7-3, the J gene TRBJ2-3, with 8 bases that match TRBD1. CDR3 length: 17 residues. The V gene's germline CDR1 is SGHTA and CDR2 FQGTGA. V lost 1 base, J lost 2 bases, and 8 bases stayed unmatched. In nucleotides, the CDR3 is TGTGCCAGCAGCTTAATGGGTAGCAGGGGGCTCACAGATACGCAGTATTTT. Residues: CASSLMGSRGLTDTQYF.

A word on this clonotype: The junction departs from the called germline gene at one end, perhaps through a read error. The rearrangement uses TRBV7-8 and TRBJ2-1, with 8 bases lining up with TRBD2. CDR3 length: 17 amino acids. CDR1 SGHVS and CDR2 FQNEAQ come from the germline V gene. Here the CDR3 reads CTSSLTSEVSSYNEQFF. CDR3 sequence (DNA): TGTACCAGCAGCTTGACTAGCGAGGTAAGCTCCTACAATGAGCAGTTCTTC.

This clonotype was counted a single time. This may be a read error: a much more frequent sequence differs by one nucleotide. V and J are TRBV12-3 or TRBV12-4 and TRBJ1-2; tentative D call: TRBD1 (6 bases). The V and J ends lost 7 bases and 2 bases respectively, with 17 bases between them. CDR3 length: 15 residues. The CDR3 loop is CASKGTGFPNYGYTF. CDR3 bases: TGTGCCAGCAAGGGAACAGGGTTCCCCAACTATGGCTACACCTTC.

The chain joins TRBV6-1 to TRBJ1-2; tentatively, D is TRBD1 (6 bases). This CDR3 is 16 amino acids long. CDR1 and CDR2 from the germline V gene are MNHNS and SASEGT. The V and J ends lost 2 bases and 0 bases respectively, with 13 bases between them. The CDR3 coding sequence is TGTGCCAGCAGTGAAAAACAGGGAAGGACTAACTATGGCTACACCTTC. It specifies CASSEKQGRTNYGYTF.

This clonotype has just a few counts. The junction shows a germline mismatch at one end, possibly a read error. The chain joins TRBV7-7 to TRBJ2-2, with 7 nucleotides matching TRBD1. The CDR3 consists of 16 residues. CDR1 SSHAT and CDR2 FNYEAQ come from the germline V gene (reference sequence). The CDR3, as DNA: TGTGCTAGCAGCTTAGGCTCCGGACAGGCAATCGGGGAGCTGTTTTTT. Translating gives CASSLGSGQAIGELFF. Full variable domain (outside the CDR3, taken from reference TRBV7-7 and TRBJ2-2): GAGVSQSPRYKVTKRGQDVTLRCDPISSHATLYWYQQALGQGPEFLTYFNYEAQPDKSGLPSDRFSAERPEGSISTLTIQRTEQRDSAMYRCASSLGSGQAIGELFFGEGSRLTVL.

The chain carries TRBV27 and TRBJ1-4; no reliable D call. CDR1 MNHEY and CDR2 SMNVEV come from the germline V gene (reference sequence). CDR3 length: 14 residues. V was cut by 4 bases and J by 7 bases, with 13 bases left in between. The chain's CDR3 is CASSYAPRGEKLFF. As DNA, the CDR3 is TGTGCCAGCAGTTATGCCCCACGGGGTGAAAAACTGTTTTTT.

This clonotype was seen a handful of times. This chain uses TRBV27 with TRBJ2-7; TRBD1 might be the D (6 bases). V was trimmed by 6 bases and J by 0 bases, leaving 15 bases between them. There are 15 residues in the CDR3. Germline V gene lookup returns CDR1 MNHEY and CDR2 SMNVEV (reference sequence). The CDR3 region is CASSPTGPSSYEQYV. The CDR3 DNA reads TGTGCCAGCAGCCCCACAGGGCCCAGCTCCTACGAGCAGTACGTC.

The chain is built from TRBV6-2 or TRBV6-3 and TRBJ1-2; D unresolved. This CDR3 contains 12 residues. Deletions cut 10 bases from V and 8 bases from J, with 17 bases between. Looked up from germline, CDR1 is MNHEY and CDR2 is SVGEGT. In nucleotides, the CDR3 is TGTGCCACGACAAGTGGTGGGTTCGGCTACACCTTC. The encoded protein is CATTSGGFGYTF.

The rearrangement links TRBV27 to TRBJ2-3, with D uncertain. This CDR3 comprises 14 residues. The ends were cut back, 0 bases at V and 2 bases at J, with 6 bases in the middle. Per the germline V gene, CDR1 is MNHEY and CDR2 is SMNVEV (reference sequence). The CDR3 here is CASSLSAFTDTQYF. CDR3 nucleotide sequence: TGTGCCAGCAGTTTATCTGCCTTCACAGATACGCAGTATTTT.

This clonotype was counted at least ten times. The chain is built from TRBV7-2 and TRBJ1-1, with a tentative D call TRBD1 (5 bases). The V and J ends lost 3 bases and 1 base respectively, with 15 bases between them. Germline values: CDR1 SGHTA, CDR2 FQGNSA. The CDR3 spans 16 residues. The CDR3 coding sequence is TGTGCCAGCAGCTTCCCCCGGGACCCCAAGAACACTGAAGCTTTCTTT. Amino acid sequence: CASSFPRDPKNTEAFF.

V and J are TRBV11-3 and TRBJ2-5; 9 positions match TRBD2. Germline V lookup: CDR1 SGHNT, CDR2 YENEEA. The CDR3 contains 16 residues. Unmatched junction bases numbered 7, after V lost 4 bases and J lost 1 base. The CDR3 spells CASSSGERGAQETQYF. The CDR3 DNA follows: TGTGCCAGCAGCTCCGGCGAGCGGGGGGCCCAAGAGACCCAGTACTTC.